These T cell receptor beta chains were read from a single sample in a study of blood T cells in healthy people across ages. TCRdb processed the 5' RACE reads anew with MiXCR; each CDR3 protein has one entry. The sample includes about 830,000 distinct CDR3 sequences, 62% of them seen just once. The sample comprised blood. These receptor sequences come from a man aged 30-40 years in good health. The CDR3 runs from the conserved cysteine through the conserved F or W. D genes are given only for firm matches. Clone sizes are given selectively: once, few, many, or a class where the clone is expanded.

j_call clone_size d_call v_call cdr3_nt cdr3_aa
TRBJ2-1 - - TRBV6-2/TRBV6-3 TGTGCCAGCAGTTATAACCTAGCTTTAAATGAGCAGTTCTTC CASSYNLALNEQFF
TRBJ2-2 - - TRBV7-3 TGTGCCAGCAGCTTAACTGCAGGCGCGAACACCGGGGAGCTGTTTTTT CASSLTAGANTGELFF
TRBJ1-6 few - TRBV15 TGTGCCACCAGCAGAGAAGGGGTTGCTTCACCCCTCCACTTT CATSREGVASPLHF
TRBJ2-1 - TRBD1 TRBV6-5 TGTGCCAGCAGTTACGACAGGGGGCCCAACAATGAGCAGTTCTTC CASSYDRGPNNEQFF
TRBJ2-5 - - TRBV18 TGTGCCAGCTCACCGCGCCCGGCGGAAGAGACCCAGTACTTC CASSPRPAEETQYF
TRBJ1-2 few - TRBV27 TGTGCCAGCAGTGCGGGACATAATAACTATGGCTACACCTTC CASSAGHNNYGYTF
TRBJ2-5 once - TRBV6-5 TGTGCCACGGGGATGACGGAGACCCAGTACTTC CATGMTETQYF
TRBJ1-1 once TRBD1 TRBV20-1 TGCAGTGCTCTGGATTCCGGGACAGTCATGAACACTGAAGCTTTCTTT CSALDSGTVMNTEAFF
TRBJ2-5 - - TRBV6-2/TRBV6-3 TGTGCCAGTAGTACCCCAAGTGGGGGGCAGTACTTC CASSTPSGGQYF
TRBJ2-7 few - TRBV6-2/TRBV6-3 TGTGCCAGCAGTTACCTCAGGAGCATCTCCTACGAGCAGTACTTC CASSYLRSISYEQYF
TRBJ1-1 - TRBD1 TRBV7-2 TGTGCCAGCAGCTCCACCCCGGACAGGGCTCGTAACACTGAAGCTTTCTTT CASSSTPDRARNTEAFF
TRBJ2-2 - - TRBV29-1 TGCAGCGTTCAACCGAACACCGGGGAGCTGTTTTTT CSVQPNTGELFF
TRBJ2-3 many - TRBV27 TGTGCCAGCACCCAATGGGGGGGCATCAAAGATACGCAGTATTTT CASTQWGGIKDTQYF
TRBJ2-7 - TRBD1 TRBV7-2 TGTGCCAGCAGCTTAGGGATGAACAGGGGCGAGCAGTACTTC CASSLGMNRGEQYF
TRBJ2-7 - - TRBV5-1 TGCGCCAGCAGCCACCCAGGGGGGGACGAGCAGTACTTC CASSHPGGDEQYF
TRBJ2-6 medium-sized - TRBV4-2 TGTGCCAGCAGCCAGTTAAAGGGGACTGGGGCCAACGTCCTGACTTTC CASSQLKGTGANVLTF
TRBJ1-2 - - TRBV6-5 TGTGCCAGCAGTCTCGACCAGGGCAACTATGGCTACACCTTC CASSLDQGNYGYTF
TRBJ2-1 - TRBD2 TRBV6-2/TRBV6-3 TGTGCCAGCAGTTACTCGTCCGGGACTAGCGGGTACAATGAGCAGTTCTTC CASSYSSGTSGYNEQFF
TRBJ2-5 - TRBD2 TRBV7-7 TGTGCCAGCAGCCCGACCCGCCGAGCGGGGTTGGAGACCCAGTACTTC CASSPTRRAGLETQYF
TRBJ2-7 - TRBD2 TRBV20-1 TGCAGTTCCGCGGGAGCGGGGAGGTGGTACGAGCAGTACTTC CSSAGAGRWYEQYF
TRBJ2-1 few TRBD2 TRBV5-1 TGCGCCAGCAGCTGGGAGACTAGCGGGGGGGCTCGGGATGAGCAGTTCTTC CASSWETSGGARDEQFF
TRBJ1-1 few - TRBV6-5 TGTGCCAGCAGTTACTCCGGTAGGCCTGAAGCTTTCTTT CASSYSGRPEAFF
TRBJ1-2 - - TRBV6-6 TGTGCCAGCAGTGACGACACCGTCTATGGCTACACCTTC CASSDDTVYGYTF
TRBJ1-6 - TRBD1 TRBV7-2 TGTGCCAGCAGCCAGACAGGGCTGGATTCACCCCTCCACTTT CASSQTGLDSPLHF
TRBJ2-1 - TRBD2 TRBV20-1 TGCAGTGCTGCCGGGACTAGCGGGGGGGTCACGGATGAGCAGTTCTTC CSAAGTSGGVTDEQFF
TRBJ2-1 - - TRBV29-1 TGCAGCGTTGAAGATCGGGCGGGGGCCACCTCCTACAATGAGCAGTTCTTC CSVEDRAGATSYNEQFF
TRBJ1-1 many - TRBV5-1 TGCGCCAGCAGCTCCCTCGGGGGTGAGGCTGAAGCTTTCTTT CASSSLGGEAEAFF
TRBJ2-5 many - TRBV11-2 TGTGCCAGCAGCTTATATGGGGGCCCCCAAGAGACCCAGTACTTC CASSLYGGPQETQYF
TRBJ1-5 - - TRBV7-2 TGTGCCAGCAGCTTAGTAGGCGGGGAAAGCAATCAGCCCCAGCATTTT CASSLVGGESNQPQHF
TRBJ2-7 - - TRBV20-1 TGCAGTGCTAGAGGTGGCAGGTTCTACGAGCAGTACTTC CSARGGRFYEQYF
TRBJ2-1 once - TRBV6-2/TRBV6-3 TGTGCCAGCAGTAACTCCCCGGGGACGGGGCAGTTCTTC CASSNSPGTGQFF
TRBJ2-2 few TRBD2 TRBV27 TGTGCCAGCAGTTTATCCGGGACTAGAGCAACCGGGGAGCTGTTTTTT CASSLSGTRATGELFF
TRBJ2-7 - - TRBV7-6 TGTGCCAGCAGCTCCGCCTGGGGCGGGGACGAGCAGTACTTC CASSSAWGGDEQYF
TRBJ1-5 once - TRBV29-1 TGCAGCGTTGGAGTCGGGGGCAATCAGCCCCAGCATTTT CSVGVGGNQPQHF
TRBJ1-2 few TRBD1 TRBV29-1 TGCAGCACAGGACAGGGATTGGGCTATGGCTACACCTTC CSTGQGLGYGYTF
TRBJ1-2 - - TRBV5-6 TGTGCCAGCAGCTTTGGGGCAATAGGTAACTATGGCTACACCTTC CASSFGAIGNYGYTF
TRBJ2-7 - TRBD1 TRBV27 TGTGCCAGCAGTTTAAGCAGGGGGCTCTACGAGCAGTACTTC CASSLSRGLYEQYF
TRBJ1-5 many - TRBV4-2 TGTGCCAGCAGCCAGGTTGCCGGGGCCCCAAATCAGCCCCAGCATTTT CASSQVAGAPNQPQHF
TRBJ2-6 - - TRBV3-1 TGTGCCAGCAGCCAAACAGGCCTCCCTGGGGCCAACGTCCTGACTTTC CASSQTGLPGANVLTF
TRBJ2-1 - - TRBV6-2/TRBV6-3 TGTGCCAGCAGTTACGAACAGGGAAAGTCCTACAATGAGCAGTTCTTC CASSYEQGKSYNEQFF
TRBJ2-3 - TRBD1 TRBV12-3/TRBV12-4 TGTGCCAGCAGTCCCCCCGGGACAGGGTGGCTTAGCACAGATACGCAGTATTTT CASSPPGTGWLSTDTQYF
TRBJ1-2 - - TRBV12-3/TRBV12-4 TGTGCCAGCAGAAAACAGGGAACTCACAGGGCTAACTATGGCTACACCTTC CASRKQGTHRANYGYTF
TRBJ2-1 many - TRBV4-2 TGTGCCAGCAGCCAAGATGTGGGGACCCATAATGAAGAGCAGTTCTTC CASSQDVGTHNEEQFF
TRBJ2-1 - - TRBV7-2 TGTGCCATCAGCTTACCGGCGGGGACCTACAATGAGCAGTTCTTC CAISLPAGTYNEQFF
TRBJ2-7 - - TRBV9 TGTGCCAGCAGCGTAGACCTGGAGCTTACGGAGCAGTACTTC CASSVDLELTEQYF
TRBJ2-1 - - TRBV11-2 TGTGCCAGCAGCTTAGGTCGGAGTGGACGGGGGACCTACAATGAGCAGTTCTTC CASSLGRSGRGTYNEQFF
TRBJ2-3 - - TRBV29-1 TGCAGCGTTTTCACAGATACGCAGTATTTT CSVFTDTQYF
TRBJ2-1 - - TRBV7-2 TGTGCCAGCAGCGTCGCAGGGACCTCCTCCTACAATGAGCAGTTCTTC CASSVAGTSSYNEQFF
TRBJ1-2 - - TRBV7-2 TGTGCCAGCAGCCTGGCCCATGCCATGTATGGCTACACCTTC CASSLAHAMYGYTF